This T cell receptor (beta chain) emerged from a study of cytomegalovirus exposure and HLA in healthy donors. The primer mix had 60 Vbeta and 13 Jbeta primers. The assay was immunoSEQ multiplex PCR, and TCRdb's table has in-frame clones only and misses some. This repertoire shows over 85,000 clones, about 80% found once; its top ten account for approximately 2%. The TCR was taken from a man aged 35-49 years in good health and CMV-seronegative. Sequencing was done on a sample of PBMCs.

The CDR3, as DNA: TGTGCCAGAAGCATAAGACAGAAAAAGTCCTACAATGAGCAGTTCTTC. Residues: CARSIRQKKSYNEQFF. V and J are TRBV5-3 and TRBJ2-1; tentative D call: TRBD1 (5 bases). TRBV5-3 is assigned to the ORF class and has an uncertain function. The CDR3 covers 16 residues. The V gene lost 4 bases and the J gene lost 1 base, with 15 bases spanning the gap.